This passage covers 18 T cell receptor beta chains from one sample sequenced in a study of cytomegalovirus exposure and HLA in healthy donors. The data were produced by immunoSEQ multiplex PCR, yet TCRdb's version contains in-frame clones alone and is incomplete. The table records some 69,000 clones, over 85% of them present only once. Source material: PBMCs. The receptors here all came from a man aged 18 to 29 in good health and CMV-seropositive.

The CDR3 is CASSELAGAYEQYF. The CDR3, as DNA: TGTGCCAGCAGTGAGCTAGCGGGGGCCTACGAGCAGTACTTC. The V call is TRBV6-4, the J call TRBJ2-7, with TRBD2 matching 10 bases. The CDR3 length is 14 residues. The V and J ends lost 3 bases and 2 bases, in that order; junction bases with no gene match: 1. Germline values: CDR1 MRHNA, CDR2 SNTAGT.

CDR3 in DNA: TGTGCCAGCAGCCCGCGGGACAGTAGCCACGAGCAGTACTTC. This translates into CASSPRDSSHEQYF. V is TRBV7-8 and J is TRBJ2-7; tentative D call: TRBD1 (7 bases). This CDR3 has 14 residues. V lost 5 bases and J lost 5, with 16 bases in between. Germline CDR1 SGHVS, CDR2 FQNEAQ.

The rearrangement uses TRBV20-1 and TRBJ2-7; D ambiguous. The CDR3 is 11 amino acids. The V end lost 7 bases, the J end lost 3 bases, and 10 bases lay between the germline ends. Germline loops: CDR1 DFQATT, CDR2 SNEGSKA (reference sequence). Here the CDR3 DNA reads TGCAGTGGTAACAGAATCTACGAGCAGTACTTC. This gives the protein CSGNRIYEQYF.

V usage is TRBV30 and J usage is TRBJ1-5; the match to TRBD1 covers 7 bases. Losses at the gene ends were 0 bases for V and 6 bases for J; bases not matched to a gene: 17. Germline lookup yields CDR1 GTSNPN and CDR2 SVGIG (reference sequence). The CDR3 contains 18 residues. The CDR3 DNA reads TGTGCCTGGAGTGTACTGCAGGGGGGCCCCCCCTTCATTCAGCCCCAGCATTTT. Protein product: CAWSVLQGGPPFIQPQHF.

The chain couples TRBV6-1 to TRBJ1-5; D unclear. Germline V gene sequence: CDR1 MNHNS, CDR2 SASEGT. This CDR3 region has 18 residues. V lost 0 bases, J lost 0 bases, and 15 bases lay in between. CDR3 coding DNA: TGTGCCAGCAGTGAAGCTCTTTTTTGGGCAGTTAGCAATCAGCCCCAGCATTTT. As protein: CASSEALFWAVSNQPQHF.

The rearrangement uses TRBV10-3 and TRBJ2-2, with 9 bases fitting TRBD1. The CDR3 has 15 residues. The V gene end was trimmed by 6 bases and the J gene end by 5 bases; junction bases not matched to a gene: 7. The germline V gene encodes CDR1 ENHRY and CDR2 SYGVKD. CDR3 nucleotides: TGTGCCATCAGGGGACAGGGTTTAATTACCGGGGAGCTGTTTTTT. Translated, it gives CAIRGQGLITGELFF.

CDR3 DNA sequence: TGTGCCAGCAGTGTCCGGGGGGAATACGAGCAGTACTTC. It is translated as CASSVRGEYEQYF. The chain joins TRBV2 to TRBJ2-7, with 7 bases matching TRBD2. Germline V gives CDR1 SNHLY, CDR2 FYNNEI. The CDR3 sequence is 13 residues long. V lost 4 bases, J lost 4 bases, and 4 bases stayed unmatched.

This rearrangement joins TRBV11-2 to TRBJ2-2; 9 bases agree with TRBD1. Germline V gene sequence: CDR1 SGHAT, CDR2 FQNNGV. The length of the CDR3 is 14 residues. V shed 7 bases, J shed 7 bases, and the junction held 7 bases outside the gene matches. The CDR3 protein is CASIPGQGDGELFF. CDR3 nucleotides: TGTGCCAGCATTCCGGGACAGGGAGACGGGGAGCTGTTTTTT.

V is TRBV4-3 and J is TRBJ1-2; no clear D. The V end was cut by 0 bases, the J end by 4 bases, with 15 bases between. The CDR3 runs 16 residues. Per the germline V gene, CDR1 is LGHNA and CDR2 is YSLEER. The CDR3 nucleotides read TGCGCCAGCAGCCAAGATCGGGAGGCAGTCGGCTATGGCTACACCTTC. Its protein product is CASSQDREAVGYGYTF.

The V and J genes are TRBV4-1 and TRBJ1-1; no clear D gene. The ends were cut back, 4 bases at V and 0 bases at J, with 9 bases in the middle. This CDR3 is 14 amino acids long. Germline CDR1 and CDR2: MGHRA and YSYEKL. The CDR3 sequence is CASSLQRLNTEAFF. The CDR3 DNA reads TGCGCCAGCAGCCTTCAGCGCTTGAACACTGAAGCTTTCTTT.

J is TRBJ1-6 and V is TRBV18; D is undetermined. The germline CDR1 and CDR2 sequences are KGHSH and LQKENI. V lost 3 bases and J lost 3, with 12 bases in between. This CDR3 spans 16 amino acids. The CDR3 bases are TGTGCCAGCTCACCCGCCCCGGGGAACTATAATTCACCCCTCCACTTT. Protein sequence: CASSPAPGNYNSPLHF.

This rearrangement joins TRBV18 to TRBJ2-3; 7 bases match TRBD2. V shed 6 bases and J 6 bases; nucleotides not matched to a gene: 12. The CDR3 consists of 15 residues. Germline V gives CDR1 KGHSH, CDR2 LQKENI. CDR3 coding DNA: TGTGCCAGCTCCCTCCTCGGGGGGAGCGGTGATACGCAGTATTTT. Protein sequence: CASSLLGGSGDTQYF.

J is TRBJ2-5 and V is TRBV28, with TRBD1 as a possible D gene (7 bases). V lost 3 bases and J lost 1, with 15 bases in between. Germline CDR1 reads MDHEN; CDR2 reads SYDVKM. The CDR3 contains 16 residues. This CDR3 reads CASSFQTGRSQETQYF. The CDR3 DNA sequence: TGTGCCAGCAGTTTTCAGACAGGGAGGTCCCAAGAGACCCAGTACTTC.

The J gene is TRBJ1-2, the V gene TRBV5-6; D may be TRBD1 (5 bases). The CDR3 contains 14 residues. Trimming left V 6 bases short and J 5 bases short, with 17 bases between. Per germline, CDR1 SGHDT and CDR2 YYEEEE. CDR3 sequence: CASIIHGGWYGYTF. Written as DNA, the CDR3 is TGTGCCAGCATCATCCATGGGGGGTGGTATGGCTACACCTTC.

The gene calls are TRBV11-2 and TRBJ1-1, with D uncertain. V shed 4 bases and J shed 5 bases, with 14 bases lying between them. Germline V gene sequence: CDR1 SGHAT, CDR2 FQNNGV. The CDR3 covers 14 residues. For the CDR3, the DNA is TGTGCCAGCAGCTCGCGAATTCTCGGGACTGAAGCTTTCTTT. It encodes CASSSRILGTEAFF.

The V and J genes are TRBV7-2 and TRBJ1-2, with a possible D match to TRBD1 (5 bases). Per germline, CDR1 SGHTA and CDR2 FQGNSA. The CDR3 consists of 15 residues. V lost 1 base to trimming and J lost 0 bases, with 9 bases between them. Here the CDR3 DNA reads TGTGCCAGCAGCTTAGTAGCAGGGACTAACTATGGCTACACCTTC. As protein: CASSLVAGTNYGYTF.

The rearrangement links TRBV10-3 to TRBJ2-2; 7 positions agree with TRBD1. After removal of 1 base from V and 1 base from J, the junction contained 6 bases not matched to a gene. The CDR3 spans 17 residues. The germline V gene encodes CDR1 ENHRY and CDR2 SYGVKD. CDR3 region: CAISEYPGQMNTGELFF. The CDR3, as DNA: TGTGCCATCAGTGAGTACCCGGGACAGATGAACACCGGGGAGCTGTTTTTT.

The CDR3 nucleotides are TGTGCCAGCAGCTTTCGACTAGCGGGAGGATCCGAGCAGTACTTC. Protein product: CASSFRLAGGSEQYF. The rearrangement joins TRBV7-2 to TRBJ2-7, with 13 bases aligning to TRBD2. Germline assignment: CDR1 SGHTA and CDR2 FQGNSA. V lost 3 bases and J lost 6; bases outside the gene matches: 5. The CDR3 extends over 15 amino acids.